This T cell receptor (beta chain) is drawn from a study of CD8 T cells in Susac syndrome. Random hexamers were used to reverse transcribe roughly 0.45 to 1 ug of RNA. Across 54 Vbeta and 13 Jbeta, immunoSEQ multiplex PCR amplified TCR beta CDR3. TCRdb analysed the immunoSEQ multiplex PCR reads with MiXCR anew, one entry per CDR3 protein. Of about 190,000 distinct CDR3 sequences listed, 95% are singletons. Sequencing of TCR beta was carried out in blood CD8+ and CD4+ T cells. Patients with Susac syndrome met diagnostic criteria that were recently defined for definite or probable disease. The trim removed 5 bases at V and 2 bases at J, leaving 7 bases unmatched. Germline lookup yields CDR1 MNHEY and CDR2 SVGAGI. The CDR3 has 15 residues.

The source material was CD8+ T cells from PBMCs. The chain couples TRBV6-5 to TRBJ2-7, with 9 positions matching TRBD2. The source is a human donor with Susac syndrome. DNA for the CDR3: TGTGCCAGCAGTCCGATGACTAGCGGAGCCTACGAGCAGTACTTC. Protein: CASSPMTSGAYEQYF.